This note documents a single TCR beta chain sequence. This entry comes from a study of OX40 agonist ivuxolimab in advanced cancers. Across the study: At roughly 83% male, the cohort had a mean age of approximately 60 years, ranging from about 20 to 79.

V dropped 0 bases and J dropped 10 bases, with 7 bases sitting between them. CDR3 length: 12 amino acids. Per the germline V gene, CDR1 is MNHEY and CDR2 is SVGAGI. Some clones are missing from TCRdb's copy, which holds only in-frame ones; the method was immunoSEQ multiplex PCR. The sample yields 65,000 to 85,000 clones, 80% to 90% seen once. Sequencing used CD4+ or CD8+ T cells sorted from blood, obtained in a trial of the OX40 agonist ivuxolimab. V is TRBV6-5 and J is TRBJ2-1, with no clear D. This sequence originates from an adult with an advanced solid tumor such as melanoma, head and neck, liver or kidney cancer. The DNA of the CDR3 is TGTGCCAGCAGTTACTCGAATCGAGAGCAGTTCTTC. Amino acid sequence: CASSYSNREQFF.